This TCR beta chain was identified in a study of blood T cell repertoires in COVID-19. Overall study: Sites across the United States, Italy and Spain contributed samples from acute and convalescent COVID-19. PBMCs, B-cell-depleted T cells, or T cells provided the cDNA or gDNA that made up the material.

The germline gives CDR1 SGHDT, CDR2 YYEEEE. V gave up 4 bases and J gave up 6 bases, with 12 bases separating them. There are 13 residues in the CDR3. In the study's own analysis: Researchers report that nucleated cell counts were estimated from reference gene primer amplification. Some clones are missing from TCRdb's copy, which holds only in-frame ones; the method was immunoSEQ multiplex PCR. V and J calls plus clone size are reproduced from that table; the DNA served to infer D and trimming. The sample includes tens of thousands of clones, approximately 90% of them seen just once. The chain joins TRBV5-6 to TRBJ2-3; a weak D match, TRBD2 (5 bases). The source is a woman of 80 years or more with active COVID-19. The specimen was peripheral blood. The CDR3 spells CASSPGRGDTQYF. The CDR3, as DNA: TGTGCCAGCAGCCCGGGTCGCGGGGATACGCAGTATTTT.